These T cell receptor beta chains were read from a single sample in a study of CD8+CD57+ T cells in acquired aplastic anemia. TCRdb redid the calling of the reads with MiXCR, one entry per CDR3 protein. The sample yields approximately 260,000 distinct CDR3 sequences, approximately 79% seen once. The material sequenced was sorted CD4+, CD8+, or CD8+CD57+ T cells (not recorded which) from PBMCs. The receptors were sampled from a human donor with aplastic anemia. The CDR3 runs from the conserved cysteine through the conserved F or W. The D gene is left open where the match is weak. Some rows have no size entry. The others give once, few or many, or a class for an expanded clone.

cdr3_nt cdr3_aa v_call d_call j_call clone_size
TGTGCCAGCAAGCGGGACTTTCGCGATGAGCAGTTCTTC CASKRDFRDEQFF TRBV2 TRBD2 TRBJ2-1 NA
TGTGCCAGCAGCTTTCATCCAAGCGGGGGGACCGATGAGCAGTTCTTC CASSFHPSGGTDEQFF TRBV7-9 TRBD2 TRBJ2-1 few
TGTGCCAGCAGTGAAATAGAGGGAGGTCCTTACACCAATGAGCAGTTCTTC CASSEIEGGPYTNEQFF TRBV9 NA TRBJ2-1 NA
TGCGCCAGCAGCTTGGCGGAACGCGGCTATAATTCACCCCTCCACTTT CASSLAERGYNSPLHF TRBV5-1 NA TRBJ1-6 NA
TGTGCCAGCAGCTTGCGGGCTACCGGCTTGAGAGACCCCTTC CASSLRATGLRDPF TRBV7-2 NA TRBJ2-7 NA
TGTGCCAGCAGCTTAGCGGAGACCCCGTACATCGAGCCATTT CASSLAETPYIEPF TRBV7-9 NA TRBJ2-3 NA
TGTGCCAGCAGCCAGGCACAGGGTAGGAACACCGGGGAGTTCTTT CASSQAQGRNTGEFF TRBV7-9 NA TRBJ1-1 NA
TGCGCCAGCAGCTTGGCCGGACAGGGGGCTACGCAGTATTTT CASSLAGQGATQYF TRBV5-1 TRBD1 TRBJ2-3 NA
TGTGCCAGCAGCTTGGATCGGACCGGCAACACTGAAGCTATCTTT CASSLDRTGNTEAIF TRBV7-2 NA TRBJ1-1 NA
TGTGCCAGCAGAAGACAGGGGAACGCCCTTGAATATGGCTACACCTTC CASRRQGNALEYGYTF TRBV7-3 TRBD1 TRBJ1-2 NA
TGTGCCAGCAGCTTGCCAGGGGGCAGGTCGGAAGAGCGGCAGTTCTTC CASSLPGGRSEERQFF TRBV7-2 TRBD1 TRBJ2-1 NA
TGTGCCAGCAGGGGAGCTGGGAGGTCCCAGTACTTC CASRGAGRSQYF TRBV11-1 NA TRBJ2-5 NA
TGTGCCAGCAGTTACTTGGTCAGCTATCAGCCCCAGCATTTT CASSYLVSYQPQHF TRBV6-5 NA TRBJ1-5 once
TGTGCCAGCAGCCAAGTATCAGGGTCTAACTATGGCTACACCTTC CASSQVSGSNYGYTF TRBV14 NA TRBJ1-2 NA
TGTGCCAGCAGCGCAGCGGGTACGACCACTAAGGCTTATTTT CASSAAGTTTKAYF TRBV7-9 NA TRBJ2-3 NA
TGTGCCAGCAACCGACTAGACACAGATACGCAGTATTTC CASNRLDTDTQYF TRBV7-8 NA TRBJ2-3 NA
TGTGCCAGCAGCAAGGGTTTGACCTACAAGCAGTACTTT CASSKGLTYKQYF TRBV2 NA TRBJ2-7 NA
TGTGCCAGCAGCTTGACTAGCGGGATCGGATCAGATACGCAGTATTTT CASSLTSGIGSDTQYF TRBV7-2 TRBD2 TRBJ2-3 NA
TGTGCCAGCAGGGGGGACAGGGCCGACGAGCAGTACTTT CASRGDRADEQYF TRBV2 TRBD1 TRBJ2-7 NA
TGTGCCAGCAGTGATGCTTACAGGGATCAGCCCCATGGTTTCAGCTTC CASSDAYRDQPHGFSF TRBV2 NA TRBJ1-2 NA
TGTGCCAGCAGCTTTCCAAGTAGCTACGGGGGCGATGAGCTGACTTTC CASSFPSSYGGDELTF TRBV7-9 NA TRBJ2-6 NA
TGTGCCGGACAGGGGGATAGCGAGACCCCGTACTTCGGGCAGCTGTTTTTT CAGQGDSETPYFGQLFF TRBV7-9 TRBD1 TRBJ2-2 NA
TGTGCCATCAGCTGGGACGCCTACGAGCAGTACTTC CAISWDAYEQYF TRBV10-3 NA TRBJ2-7 once
TGTGCCAGCAGCCTACAGGGGGGGGCCTACAATGAGCAGTTCTTC CASSLQGGAYNEQFF TRBV24-1 NA TRBJ2-1 NA
TGTGCCAGCAGTGCCACAAACTATGGCTACACCTTC CASSATNYGYTF TRBV25-1 NA TRBJ1-2 few
TGTGCCAGCAGTTTTCAAAGAAGCGGGGGGAGCGATGACTATGGCTACACCTTC CASSFQRSGGSDDYGYTF TRBV6-5 NA TRBJ1-2 NA
TGTGCCAGCAAGTTCACAGGGGAACAGGGGGAAGCTTTCTTT CASKFTGEQGEAFF TRBV6-1 TRBD1 TRBJ1-1 many
TGCGCCAGCAGCTCCGGGGTTACGGGTGGCTACACCTTC CASSSGVTGGYTF TRBV11-3 NA TRBJ1-2 NA
TGCAGTGCTAGTAGTGTGACTGAAGCTTTCTTT CSASSVTEAFF TRBV20-1 NA TRBJ1-1 NA
TGTGCCAGCAGCTTAGCGGGAGGGCCGGAGGAGACCCAGTACTTC CASSLAGGPEETQYF TRBV7-2 TRBD2 TRBJ2-5 few
TGTGCCAGCAGCAGGGGCAGAAGCGGGGGGAGCGATGAGCAGCTCTTC CASSRGRSGGSDEQLF TRBV15 TRBD2 TRBJ2-1 once
TGTGCCAGCAGCTTAGCGGGAAGCTACGATACCCACGTCTTT CASSLAGSYDTHVF TRBV7-9 NA TRBJ2-3 NA
TGCGCCAGCAGCCATGTCACACAGGGAAGGGGCTACACCTTC CASSHVTQGRGYTF TRBV4-1 NA TRBJ1-2 NA
TGTGCCAGCAGCTTATCTGGAGGTCGCGTTATAGGGAATGAGCAGTTCTTC CASSLSGGRVIGNEQFF TRBV7-8 NA TRBJ2-1 NA
TGTGCCAGCAGTGATGGGGGAGGTCCCGATCCGTACTTC CASSDGGGPDPYF TRBV7-8 NA TRBJ2-1 NA
TGTGCCAGCAGCCCGGTGCAGGACAGGGTCTACGAGCAGTTT CASSPVQDRVYEQF TRBV7-9 TRBD1 TRBJ2-3 NA
TGTGCCAGCAGCTTGGAGTGGGATACGCAGTATTTT CASSLEWDTQYF TRBV5-6 NA TRBJ2-3 NA
TGCAGTGCTAGAAGGTCTAGCGGGAGTTACGAGCAGTACTTC CSARRSSGSYEQYF TRBV20-1 TRBD2 TRBJ2-7 NA
TGTGCCAGCAGCTTGCCGAGTGTAGCGGGAGAGACAGATACGCAGTATTTT CASSLPSVAGETDTQYF TRBV5-6 TRBD2 TRBJ2-3 NA
TGTGCCAGCAGCTTTCAAAGAAGCGGGGTGCCCCTACGACTGTTTTTT CASSFQRSGVPLRLFF TRBV7-9 TRBD2 TRBJ2-2 NA
TGTGCCAGCAGCTTGACCGGTTGCTCCGACTATGGCTACACCTTC CASSLTGCSDYGYTF TRBV7-4 NA TRBJ1-2 NA
TGTGCCAGTAGTATCGGTCGTTGGAACGAGCAGTACTTC CASSIGRWNEQYF TRBV19 NA TRBJ2-7 once